This is a list of T cell receptor beta chains from one sample in a study of shared clonotypes between healthy human individuals. Profiled with immunoSEQ multiplex PCR; TCRdb holds only in-frame clones, not every one. This repertoire shows hundreds of thousands of clones, approximately 73% found once; its top ten account for around 1.8%. The specimen was memory CD4+ T cells sorted from blood. The receptor source for this set is a young woman in good health. The CDR3 runs from the conserved cysteine through the conserved F or W. Fields, in order: clone size, D gene, J gene, V gene, CDR3 protein, CDR3 DNA. D genes are given only for firm matches. Some rows have no size entry. The others give once, few or many, or a class for an expanded clone.

abundance: once
d_gene: .
j_gene: TRBJ2-3
v_gene: TRBV9
CDR3aa: CASSLGTYTDTQYF
CDR3nt: TGTGCCAGCAGCCTAGGGACCTACACAGATACGCAGTATTTT

abundance: many
d_gene: .
j_gene: TRBJ2-7
v_gene: TRBV2
CDR3aa: CASGSGTGWYEQYF
CDR3nt: TGTGCCAGCGGTAGCGGGACAGGGTGGTACGAGCAGTACTTC

abundance: .
d_gene: TRBD2
j_gene: TRBJ2-7
v_gene: TRBV7-2
CDR3aa: CASSSLTSGRVSYEQYF
CDR3nt: TGTGCCAGCAGCTCCCTGACTAGCGGGAGAGTCTCCTACGAGCAGTACTTC

abundance: .
d_gene: TRBD2
j_gene: TRBJ2-2
v_gene: TRBV7-6
CDR3aa: CASSPGLANTGELFF
CDR3nt: TGTGCCAGCAGCCCCGGACTAGCGAACACCGGGGAGCTGTTTTTT

abundance: .
d_gene: .
j_gene: TRBJ1-2
v_gene: TRBV12-5
CDR3aa: CASGLVPGGQEYGYTF
CDR3nt: TGTGCTAGTGGTTTAGTCCCCGGGGGGCAGGAATATGGCTACACCTTC

abundance: .
d_gene: .
j_gene: TRBJ2-4
v_gene: TRBV5-6
CDR3aa: CASSFRSALAKNIQYF
CDR3nt: TGTGCCAGCAGCTTCCGTAGCGCCTTAGCCAAAAACATTCAGTACTTC

abundance: .
d_gene: .
j_gene: TRBJ1-5
v_gene: TRBV28
CDR3aa: CASSSPGDFSNQPQHF
CDR3nt: TGTGCCAGCAGTTCTCCAGGGGATTTTAGCAATCAGCCCCAGCATTTT

abundance: .
d_gene: TRBD2
j_gene: TRBJ2-7
v_gene: TRBV28
CDR3aa: CASTGNIGTRDYEQYF
CDR3nt: TGTGCCAGCACCGGCAACATCGGGACTAGAGACTACGAGCAGTACTTC

abundance: .
d_gene: .
j_gene: TRBJ1-2
v_gene: TRBV6-6
CDR3aa: CASTAHTNYGYTF
CDR3nt: TGTGCCAGCACGGCACATACTAACTATGGCTACACCTTC

abundance: .
d_gene: .
j_gene: TRBJ2-1
v_gene: TRBV14
CDR3aa: CASSQSRGNEQFF
CDR3nt: TGTGCCAGCAGCCAATCCAGGGGAAATGAGCAGTTCTTC

abundance: once
d_gene: TRBD2
j_gene: TRBJ2-2
v_gene: TRBV28
CDR3aa: CASSLRGAVREGQSGELFF
CDR3nt: TGTGCCAGCAGTTTGAGGGGTGCTGTCCGGGAGGGCCAGAGCGGGGAGCTGTTTTTT

abundance: .
d_gene: .
j_gene: TRBJ2-7
v_gene: TRBV11-3
CDR3aa: CASSLGTLPWGEQYF
CDR3nt: TGTGCCAGCAGCTTAGGGACACTCCCTTGGGGCGAGCAGTACTTC

abundance: few
d_gene: .
j_gene: TRBJ1-2
v_gene: TRBV5-4
CDR3aa: CASSLKNDYGYTF
CDR3nt: TGTGCCAGCAGCTTAAAAAATGATTATGGCTACACCTTC

abundance: .
d_gene: .
j_gene: TRBJ1-1
v_gene: TRBV4-1
CDR3aa: CASSQVRNTEAFF
CDR3nt: TGCGCCAGCAGCCAAGTAAGGAACACTGAAGCTTTCTTT

abundance: .
d_gene: TRBD2
j_gene: TRBJ2-3
v_gene: TRBV28
CDR3aa: CASIAQRGADTQYF
CDR3nt: TGTGCCAGCATCGCCCAGCGGGGGGCAGATACGCAGTATTTT